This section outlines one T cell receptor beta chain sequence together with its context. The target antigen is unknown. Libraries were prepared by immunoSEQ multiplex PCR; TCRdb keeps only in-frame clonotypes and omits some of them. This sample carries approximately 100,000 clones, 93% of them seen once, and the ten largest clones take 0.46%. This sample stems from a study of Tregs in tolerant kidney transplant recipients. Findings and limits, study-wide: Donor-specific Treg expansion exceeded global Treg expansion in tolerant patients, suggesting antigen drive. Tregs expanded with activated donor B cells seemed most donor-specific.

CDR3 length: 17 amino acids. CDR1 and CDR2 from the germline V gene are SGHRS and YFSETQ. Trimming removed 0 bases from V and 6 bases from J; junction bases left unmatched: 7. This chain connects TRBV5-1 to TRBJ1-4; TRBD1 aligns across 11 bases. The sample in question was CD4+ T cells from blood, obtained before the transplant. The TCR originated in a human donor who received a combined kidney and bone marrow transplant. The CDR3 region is CASSLGTGGWTDEKLFF. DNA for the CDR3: TGCGCCAGCAGCTTGGGGACAGGGGGCTGGACAGATGAAAAACTGTTTTTT.